The TCR beta chain under discussion was sequenced for a study of T cell responses to AZD1222 COVID-19 vaccine. The CDR3 has 13 residues. Germline loops: CDR1 SEHNR, CDR2 FQNEAQ (reference sequence). Trimming pared 1 base from V and 1 base from J, leaving 4 bases between. Clones were sequenced by immunoSEQ multiplex PCR, and TCRdb holds only the in-frame ones, with some missing. The sample comprises 65,000 to 70,000 clones, less than 85% of which are singletons, and around 27% rests with the top ten. The V gene is TRBV7-9, the J gene TRBJ1-1; D is ambiguous. This clonotype was obtained from an adult who received the AZD1222 COVID-19 vaccine. The sample was peripheral blood, taken 28 days after the second AZD1222 dose. CDR3 nucleotides: TGTGCCAGCAGCTTAGTCGGGAACACTGAAGCTTTCTTT. Encoded protein: CASSLVGNTEAFF.